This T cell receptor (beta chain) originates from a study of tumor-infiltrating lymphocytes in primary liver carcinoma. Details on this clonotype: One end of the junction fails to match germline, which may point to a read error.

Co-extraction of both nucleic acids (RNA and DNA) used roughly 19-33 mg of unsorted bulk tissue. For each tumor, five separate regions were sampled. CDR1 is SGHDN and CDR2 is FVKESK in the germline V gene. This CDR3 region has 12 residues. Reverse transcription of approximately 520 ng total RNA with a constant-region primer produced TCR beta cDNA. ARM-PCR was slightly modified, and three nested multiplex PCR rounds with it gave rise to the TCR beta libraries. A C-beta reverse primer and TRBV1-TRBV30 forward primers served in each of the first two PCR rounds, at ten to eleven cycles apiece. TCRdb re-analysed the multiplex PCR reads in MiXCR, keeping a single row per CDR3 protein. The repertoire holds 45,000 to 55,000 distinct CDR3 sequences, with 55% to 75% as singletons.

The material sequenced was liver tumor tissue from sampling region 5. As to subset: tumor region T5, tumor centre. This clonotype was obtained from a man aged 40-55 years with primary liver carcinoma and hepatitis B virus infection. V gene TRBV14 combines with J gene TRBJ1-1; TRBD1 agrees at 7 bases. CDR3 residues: CTSSQDRAEAFF. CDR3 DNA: TGTACCAGCAGTCAAGACAGGGCTGAAGCTTTCTTT.